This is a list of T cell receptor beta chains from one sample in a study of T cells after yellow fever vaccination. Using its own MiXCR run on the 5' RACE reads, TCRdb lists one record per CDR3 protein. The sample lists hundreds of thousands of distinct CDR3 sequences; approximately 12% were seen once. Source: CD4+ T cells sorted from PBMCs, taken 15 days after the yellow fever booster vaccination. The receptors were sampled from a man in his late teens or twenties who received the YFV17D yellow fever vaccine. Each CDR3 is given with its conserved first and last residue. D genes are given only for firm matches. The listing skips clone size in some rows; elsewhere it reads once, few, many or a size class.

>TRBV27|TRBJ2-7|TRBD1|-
TGTGCCAGCAGGGCCCGGACAGGGGCTATGTACGAGCAGTACTTC
CASRARTGAMYEQYF
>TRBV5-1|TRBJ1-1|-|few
TGCGCCAGCAGCTTGGAGGGTATGGACACTGAAGCTTTCTTT
CASSLEGMDTEAFF
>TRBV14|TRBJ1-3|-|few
TGTGCCAGCAGCCATCCGGCAGGGAGCTCTGGAAACACCATATATTTT
CASSHPAGSSGNTIYF
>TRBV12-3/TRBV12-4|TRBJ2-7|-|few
TGTGCCAGCAGTCCCATTGGGTCCAGGGTACGCGAGCAGTACTTC
CASSPIGSRVREQYF
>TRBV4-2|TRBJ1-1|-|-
TGTGCCAGCAGCCAAGATCAAGCGAACACTGAAGCTTTCTTT
CASSQDQANTEAFF
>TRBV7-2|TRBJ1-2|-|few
TGTGCCAGCAGCCCACCTCCGGACAGACCTAACTATGGCTACACCTTC
CASSPPPDRPNYGYTF
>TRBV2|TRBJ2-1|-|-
TGTGCCAGCAGCCCTTGGTATGAGCAGTTCTTC
CASSPWYEQFF
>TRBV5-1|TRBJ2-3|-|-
TGCGCCAGCAGCTTGGAGGGGTCAGGGGCGAGCACAGATACGCAGTATTTT
CASSLEGSGASTDTQYF
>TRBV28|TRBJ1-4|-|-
TGTGCCAGCAAGGGGTGGGGTGAAAAACTGTTTTTT
CASKGWGEKLFF
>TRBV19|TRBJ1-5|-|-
TGTGCCAGTAGTTCTGCGGGGGGACTTTATAGCAATCAGCCCCAGCATTTT
CASSSAGGLYSNQPQHF
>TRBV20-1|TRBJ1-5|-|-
TGCAGTGCTAGAGCCGTGGGACCCAATCAGCCCCAGCATTTT
CSARAVGPNQPQHF
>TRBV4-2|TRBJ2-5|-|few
TGTGCCAGCAGCCAAGAGCCCTTCGGTAAAGAGACCCAGTACTTC
CASSQEPFGKETQYF
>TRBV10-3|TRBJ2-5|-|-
TGTGCCATCAGTGAGTGGGAGAAGGAAGAGACCCAGTACTTC
CAISEWEKEETQYF
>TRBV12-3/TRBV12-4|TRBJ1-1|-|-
TGTGCCAGCAGTTTATGGCAGGGTAACACTGAAGCTTTCTTT
CASSLWQGNTEAFF
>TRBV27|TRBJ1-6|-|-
TGTGCCAGCAGTCTAGCGACGGACGGGAGTTCACCCCTCCACTTT
CASSLATDGSSPLHF
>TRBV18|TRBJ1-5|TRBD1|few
TGTGCCAGCTCCCCCGGACAGGGTGGGCAAAATAGCAATCAGCCCCAGCATTTT
CASSPGQGGQNSNQPQHF
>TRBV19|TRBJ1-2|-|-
TGTGCCAGTAGTATAGATCGCCGGGGCGGAGGCTACACCTTC
CASSIDRRGGGYTF
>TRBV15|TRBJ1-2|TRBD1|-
TGTGCCACCAGCAGAGATCCCCTTACAGGGGGCGTAAACTATGGCTACACCTTC
CATSRDPLTGGVNYGYTF
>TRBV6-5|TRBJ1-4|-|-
TGTGCCAGCAGTTACTCTGGCCGGAGGGAAAAACTGTTTTTT
CASSYSGRREKLFF
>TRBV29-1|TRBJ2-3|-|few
TGCAGCGTTGAGCCGCAACAGGGAGATACGCAGTATTTT
CSVEPQQGDTQYF
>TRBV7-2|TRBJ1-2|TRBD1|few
TGTGCCAGCAGCCCCGCCGGGACAGGGGGTTACTATGGCTACACCTTC
CASSPAGTGGYYGYTF
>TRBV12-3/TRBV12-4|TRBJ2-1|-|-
TGTGCCAGCAGTTCCCCGGGGGCCTCCTACAATGAGCAGTTCTTC
CASSSPGASYNEQFF
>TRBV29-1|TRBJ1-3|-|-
TGCAGCACTCCCCCCAGAACCCTCTCTGGAAACACCATATATTTT
CSTPPRTLSGNTIYF
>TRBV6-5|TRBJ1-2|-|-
TGTGCCAGCAGTTACCGCGGACCTGGACTCTATGGCTACACCTTC
CASSYRGPGLYGYTF
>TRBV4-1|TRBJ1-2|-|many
TGCGCCAGCAGGCAAGAAGCCTCGACAGGAGACTATGGCTACACCTTC
CASRQEASTGDYGYTF
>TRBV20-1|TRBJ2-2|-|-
TGCAGTGCTAGACACGGGGCCCGGGAGCTGTTTTTT
CSARHGARELFF
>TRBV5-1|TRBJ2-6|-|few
TGCGCCAGCAGCCAGGCTGGCGTCTCTGGGGCCAACGTCCTGACTTTC
CASSQAGVSGANVLTF
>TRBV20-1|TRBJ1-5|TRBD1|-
TGCAGTGCTAGAGATCACCGGGACAGGGGAGGCAATCAGCCCCAGCATTTT
CSARDHRDRGGNQPQHF
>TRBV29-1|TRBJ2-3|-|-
TGCAGCGTCCCTAGGCGGTTGAATACGCAGTATTTT
CSVPRRLNTQYF
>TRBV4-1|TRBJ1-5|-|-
TGCGCCAGCAGTTCCTCGGGCCCAATGAGCATTCAGCCCCAGCATTTT
CASSSSGPMSIQPQHF
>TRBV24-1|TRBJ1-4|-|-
TGTGCCACAGGAAGGGCTAATGAAAAACTGTTTTTT
CATGRANEKLFF
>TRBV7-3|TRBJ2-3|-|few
TGTGCCAGCAGCTTAATGCAGGGAGATACGCAGTATTTT
CASSLMQGDTQYF
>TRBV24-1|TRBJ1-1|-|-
TGTGCCACCAGTGACTTTGCGAACACTGAAGCTTTCTTT
CATSDFANTEAFF
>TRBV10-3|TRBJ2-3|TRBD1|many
TGTGCCATCAGCGGCGGACAGGGCGGGGATACGCAGTATTTT
CAISGGQGGDTQYF
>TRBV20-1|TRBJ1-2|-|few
TGCAGTGCTAACCATCAGGGGAATGGCTACACCTTC
CSANHQGNGYTF
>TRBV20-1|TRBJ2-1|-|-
TGCAGTGCTAGAGATCGGAGGGGGGGATACAATGAGCAGTTCTTC
CSARDRRGGYNEQFF
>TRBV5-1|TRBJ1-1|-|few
TGCGCCAGCAGCTCCCTGCTGGGGGAGAACACTGAAGCTTTCTTT
CASSSLLGENTEAFF
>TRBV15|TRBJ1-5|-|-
TGTGCCACCAGCAGAGATCACGGGGCAGGCAATCAGCCCCAGCATTTT
CATSRDHGAGNQPQHF
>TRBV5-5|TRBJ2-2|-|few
TGTGCCAGCAGCCAGACAGGCGCGAACACCGGGGAGCTGTTTTTT
CASSQTGANTGELFF
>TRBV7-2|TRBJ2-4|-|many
TGTGCCAGCAGCTCCCCCCACTGGCTAAACAACATTCAGTACTTC
CASSSPHWLNNIQYF
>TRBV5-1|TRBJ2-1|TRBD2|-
TGCGCCAGCAGCTTGTCACTAGCGGGGGCGAGGAATGAGCAGTTCTTC
CASSLSLAGARNEQFF
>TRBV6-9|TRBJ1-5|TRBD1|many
TGTGCCAGCAGCCTTGGACAGGGACTCAATCAGCCCCAGCATTTT
CASSLGQGLNQPQHF
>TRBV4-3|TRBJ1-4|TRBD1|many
TGCGCCAGCAGCCAAGATCAAAAGGGGGCGAGTGAAAAACTGTTTTTT
CASSQDQKGASEKLFF
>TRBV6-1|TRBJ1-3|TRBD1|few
TGTGCCAGCAGTGTATCCGGGACAGCGGGAAACACCATATATTTT
CASSVSGTAGNTIYF
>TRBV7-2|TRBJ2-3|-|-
TGTGCCAGCAGCACCAGGGGAGATACGCAGTATTTT
CASSTRGDTQYF
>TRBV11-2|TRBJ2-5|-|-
TGTGCCAGCAATTTCCCCGGGAGAGAGACCCAGTACTTC
CASNFPGRETQYF
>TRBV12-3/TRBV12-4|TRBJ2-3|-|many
TGTGCCAGCAGTTACAGAGGAGAAGGGCTCAGCACAGATACGCAGTATTTT
CASSYRGEGLSTDTQYF
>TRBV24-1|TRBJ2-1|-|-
TGTGCCACCAGTGGCGGGAACGGTCAGTTCTTC
CATSGGNGQFF
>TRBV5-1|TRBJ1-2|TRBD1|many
TGCGCCAGCAGCTTGGGGGACAGAAACTATGGCTACACCTTC
CASSLGDRNYGYTF
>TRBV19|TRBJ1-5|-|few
TGTGCCAGTAGTATTGGGGGGCTGCCCCAGCATTTT
CASSIGGLPQHF
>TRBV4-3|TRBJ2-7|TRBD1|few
TGCGCCAGCAGCCAGCCGGGACAGTCCACCTACGAGCAGTACTTC
CASSQPGQSTYEQYF
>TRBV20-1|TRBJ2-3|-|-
TGCAGTGCCGTGTTAAGGAGTGCAGATACGCAGTATTTT
CSAVLRSADTQYF
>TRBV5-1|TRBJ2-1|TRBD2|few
TGCGCCAGCAGCGGCAGTAGCGGGAGCTCCTACAATGAGCAGTTCTTC
CASSGSSGSSYNEQFF
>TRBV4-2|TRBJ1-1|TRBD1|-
TGTGCCAGCAGCCCCCAGGACAGGGGGGATGAAGCTTTCTTT
CASSPQDRGDEAFF
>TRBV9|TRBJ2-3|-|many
TGTGCCAGCAGTCTTGAGGGGCAGACTACTAGCACAGATACGCAGTATTTT
CASSLEGQTTSTDTQYF
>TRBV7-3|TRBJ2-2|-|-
TGTGCCAGCAGCTTAACGGCGGGGATCGGGGCCGGGGAGCTGTTTTTT
CASSLTAGIGAGELFF
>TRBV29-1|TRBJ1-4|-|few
TGCAGCGTCCGAAGGAGGGCTGGTGAAAAACTGTTTTTT
CSVRRRAGEKLFF
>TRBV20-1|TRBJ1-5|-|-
TGCAGTGCTAGAGCCGATCAGGGCAATCAGCCCCAGCATTTT
CSARADQGNQPQHF
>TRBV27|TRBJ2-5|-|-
TGTGCCACCCAGGGGAAAGAGACCCAGTACTTC
CATQGKETQYF
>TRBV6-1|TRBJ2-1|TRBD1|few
TGTGCCAGCAGTGAAGCGTACGATGCAGCGACAGGGGAAGTCAATGAGCAGTTCTTC
CASSEAYDAATGEVNEQFF